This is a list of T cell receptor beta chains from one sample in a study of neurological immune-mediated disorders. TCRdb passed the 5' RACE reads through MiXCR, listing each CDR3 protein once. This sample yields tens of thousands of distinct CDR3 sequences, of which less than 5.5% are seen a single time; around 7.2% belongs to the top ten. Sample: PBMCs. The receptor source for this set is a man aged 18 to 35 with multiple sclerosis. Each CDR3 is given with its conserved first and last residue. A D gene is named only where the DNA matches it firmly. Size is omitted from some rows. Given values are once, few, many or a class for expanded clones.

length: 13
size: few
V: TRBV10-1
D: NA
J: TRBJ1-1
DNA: TGCGCCAGCAGTGGACAAATGAACACTGAAGCTTTCTTT
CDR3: CASSGQMNTEAFF

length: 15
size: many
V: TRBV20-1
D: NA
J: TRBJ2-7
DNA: TGCAGTGCTAGAGATTGGGGATTGGGCGACTACGAGCAGTACTTC
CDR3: CSARDWGLGDYEQYF

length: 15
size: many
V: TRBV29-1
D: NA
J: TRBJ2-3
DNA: TGCAGCGGCCGAAAGACTCAGGCCGGCCGGGATACGCAGTATTTT
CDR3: CSGRKTQAGRDTQYF

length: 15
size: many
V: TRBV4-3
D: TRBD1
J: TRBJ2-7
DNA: TGCGCCAGCAGCCAAGGGACAGGCATGGCCTACGAGCAGTACTTC
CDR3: CASSQGTGMAYEQYF

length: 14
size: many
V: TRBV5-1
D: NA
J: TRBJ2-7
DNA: TGCGCCAGCAGCTTCGCGGGGCCCACCTACGAGCAGTACTTC
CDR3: CASSFAGPTYEQYF

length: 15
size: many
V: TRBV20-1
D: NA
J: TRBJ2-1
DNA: TGCAGTGCTAGGGGACGCAACAGCTCCTACAATGAGCAGTTCTTC
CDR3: CSARGRNSSYNEQFF

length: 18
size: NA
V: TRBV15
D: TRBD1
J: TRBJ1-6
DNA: TGTGCCACCAGCAGAGAAGGGTTTGGAGAGACAGGGGCTTCACCCCTCCACTTT
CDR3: CATSREGFGETGASPLHF

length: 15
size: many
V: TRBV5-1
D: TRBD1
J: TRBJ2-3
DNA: TGCGCCAGCAGCGGACAGGGGGCGCGGGCAGATACGCAGTATTTT
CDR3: CASSGQGARADTQYF

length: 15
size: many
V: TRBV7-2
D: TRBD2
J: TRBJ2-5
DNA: TGTGCCAGCAGCTTCCAAGCGGGAGGCGGAGAGACCCAGTACTTC
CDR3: CASSFQAGGGETQYF

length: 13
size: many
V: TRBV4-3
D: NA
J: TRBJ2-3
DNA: TGCGCCAGCAGCCGCACGGGCACAGATACGCAGTATTTT
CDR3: CASSRTGTDTQYF

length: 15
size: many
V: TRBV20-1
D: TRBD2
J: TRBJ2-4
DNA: TGCAGTGCTAGAGAGGGGGGACTAGCGGGGCTAATTCAGTACTTC
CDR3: CSAREGGLAGLIQYF

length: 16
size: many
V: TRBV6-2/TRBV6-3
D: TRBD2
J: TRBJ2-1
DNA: TGTGCCAGCAGTTACCCCGTTCGGGAGGGCCGAAATGAGCAGTTCTTC
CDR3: CASSYPVREGRNEQFF

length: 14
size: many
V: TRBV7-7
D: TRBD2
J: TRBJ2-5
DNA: TGTGCTAGCGGAGGTGCTAGCGGTCAAGAGACCCAGTACTTC
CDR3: CASGGASGQETQYF

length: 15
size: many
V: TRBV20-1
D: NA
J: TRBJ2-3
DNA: TGCAGTGCTAAAGACTCTATCCTTCGCACAGATACGCAGTATTTT
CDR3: CSAKDSILRTDTQYF

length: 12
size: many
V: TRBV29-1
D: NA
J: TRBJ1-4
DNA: TGCAGCGGTGGCCAGAGGGGTGAAAAACTGTTTTTT
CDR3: CSGGQRGEKLFF

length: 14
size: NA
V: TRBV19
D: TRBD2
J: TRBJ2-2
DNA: TGTGCCAGTTCAAGCGGGAGAAGTTCCGGGGAGCTGTTTTTT
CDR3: CASSSGRSSGELFF

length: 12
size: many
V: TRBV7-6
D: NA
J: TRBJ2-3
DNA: TGTGCCAGCAGCTTAGCTGCTGGAACGCAGTATTTT
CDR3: CASSLAAGTQYF

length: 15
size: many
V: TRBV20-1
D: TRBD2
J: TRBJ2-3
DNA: TGCAGTGCTGAGGAGAGCGGGAGGGTCCCAGATACGCAGTATTTT
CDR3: CSAEESGRVPDTQYF

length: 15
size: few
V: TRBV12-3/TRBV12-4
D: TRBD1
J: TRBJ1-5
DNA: TGTGCCAGCACAAAGGACAGGGGGCTCAATCAGCCCCAGAATTTT
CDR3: CASTKDRGLNQPQNF

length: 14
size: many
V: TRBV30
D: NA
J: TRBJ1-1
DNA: TGTGCCTGGAGGAACACGACAGGTAACACTGAAGCCTTCTTT
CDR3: CAWRNTTGNTEAFF

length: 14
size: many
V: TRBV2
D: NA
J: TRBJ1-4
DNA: TGTGCCAGCAGTGAGAGGGCGACTAATGAAAAACTGTTTTTT
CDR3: CASSERATNEKLFF

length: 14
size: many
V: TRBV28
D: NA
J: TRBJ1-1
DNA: TGTGCCAGCAGTTTACCAGGGATCCCCTGGCGAGCTTTCTTT
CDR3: CASSLPGIPWRAFF

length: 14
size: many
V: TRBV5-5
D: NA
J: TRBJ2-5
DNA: TGTGCCAGCAGCTTTGTGCCCAGCCAAGAGACCCAGTACTTC
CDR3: CASSFVPSQETQYF

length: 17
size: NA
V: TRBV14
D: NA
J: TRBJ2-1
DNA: TGTGCCAGCAGCCAAAATGACTTTAGAGGGGGGAGCAATGAGCAGTTCTTC
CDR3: CASSQNDFRGGSNEQFF

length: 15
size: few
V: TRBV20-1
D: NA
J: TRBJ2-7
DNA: TGCAGTGCTAACCCCGCAGCGCTGGATTCCAACGAGCAGTACTTC
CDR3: CSANPAALDSNEQYF

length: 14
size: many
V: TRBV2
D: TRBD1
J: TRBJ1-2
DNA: TGTGCCAGCAGTGGACAGGGGCCAACCTATGGCTACACCTTC
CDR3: CASSGQGPTYGYTF

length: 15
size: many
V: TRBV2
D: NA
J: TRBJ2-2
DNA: TGTGCCAGCAGTGAGTGGGGGCAGTCCACCGGGGAGCTGTTTTTT
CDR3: CASSEWGQSTGELFF

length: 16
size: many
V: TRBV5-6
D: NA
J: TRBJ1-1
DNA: TGTGCCAGCAGCCCGAGCCCCGACAGGCTAGATAATGAAGCTTTCTTT
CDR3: CASSPSPDRLDNEAFF

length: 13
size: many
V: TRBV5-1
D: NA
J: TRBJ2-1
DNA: TGCGCCAGCAGGTCTACCACCTACAATGAGCAGTTCTTC
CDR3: CASRSTTYNEQFF

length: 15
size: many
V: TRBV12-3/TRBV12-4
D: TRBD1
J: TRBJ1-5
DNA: TGTGCCAGCAGTTTAGGGGACAGGGAAGGTCAGCCCCAGAATTTT
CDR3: CASSLGDREGQPQNF

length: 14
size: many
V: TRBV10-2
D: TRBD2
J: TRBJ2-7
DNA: TGCGCCAGCAGTTTAGCGGGGGGGCAGAAAGAGCAGTACTTC
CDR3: CASSLAGGQKEQYF